This T cell receptor (beta chain) emerged from a study of T cells in Graves' hyperthyroidism and ophthalmopathy. Overall study findings and caveats: Model predictions of ophthalmopathy came a median approximately 6.5 months before onset.

A few counts support this clonotype. Its specificity is unknown. Patients with uncontrolled infections, other autoimmune diseases, pregnancy or lactation were excluded. This CDR3 comprises 15 residues. Germline V CDR1 and CDR2: SGHDN, FVKESK. Trimming took 1 base from V and 2 from J; bases not matched to a gene: 2. Using RNA transcripts as the source, TCR beta CDR3 regions were amplified. The HTBI set primed first-round TCR CDR3 RT-PCR. TCRdb used MiXCR to reprocess the multiplex PCR reads, holding one entry per CDR3 protein. This sample has a few hundred thousand distinct CDR3 sequences; around 42% occur once, and the top ten carry about 8.3%.

Sequencing used peripheral blood or thyroid tissue (not recorded which). This TCR was recovered from a woman under 30 with Graves' hyperthyroidism. The genes are TRBV14 and TRBJ2-7, with TRBD1 matching over 10 bases. Here the CDR3 DNA reads TGTGCCAGCAGCCAAGCCGGGACAGGGGCCTACGAGCAGTACTTC. This encodes CASSQAGTGAYEQYF.